This TCR beta chain was identified during a study of blood T cell repertoires in COVID-19. The wider study: PBMCs, B-cell-depleted T cells, or T cells provided the cDNA or gDNA that made up the material.

Under the authors' procedure: From reference gene primer amplification, estimates of nucleated cell counts were derived. Some clones are missing from TCRdb's copy, which holds only in-frame ones; the method was immunoSEQ multiplex PCR. D and trimming were read from the DNA, whereas the V and J calls and clone size are those reported in that table. The sample lists roughly 120,000 clones; about 80% were seen once. The CDR3 is made up of 13 amino acids. Trimming cost V 3 bases and J 6 bases, with 12 bases left between them. CDR1 SEHNR and CDR2 FQNEAQ come from the germline V gene (reference sequence). V gene TRBV7-9 combines with J gene TRBJ2-7, with TRBD2 as a possible D gene (5 bases). Sequencing was performed on peripheral blood. The receptor's source is a woman of 80 years or more with active or convalescent COVID-19. Here the CDR3 DNA reads TGTGCCAGCAGCTTTCTAGCTGGGTCCGAGCAGTACTTC. Translated: CASSFLAGSEQYF.